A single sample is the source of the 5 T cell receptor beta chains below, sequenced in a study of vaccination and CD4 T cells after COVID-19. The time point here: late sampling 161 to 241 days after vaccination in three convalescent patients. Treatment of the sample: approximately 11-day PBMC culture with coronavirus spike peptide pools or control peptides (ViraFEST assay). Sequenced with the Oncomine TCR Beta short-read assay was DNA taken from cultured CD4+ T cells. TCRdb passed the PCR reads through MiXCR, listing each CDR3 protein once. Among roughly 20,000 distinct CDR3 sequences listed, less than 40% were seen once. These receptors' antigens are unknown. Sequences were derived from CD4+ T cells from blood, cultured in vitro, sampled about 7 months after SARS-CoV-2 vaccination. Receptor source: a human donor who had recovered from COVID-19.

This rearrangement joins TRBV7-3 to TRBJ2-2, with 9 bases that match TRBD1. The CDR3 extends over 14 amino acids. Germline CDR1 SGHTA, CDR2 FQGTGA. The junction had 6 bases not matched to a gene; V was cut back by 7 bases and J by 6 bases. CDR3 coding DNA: TGTGCCAGCAACCTACAGGGGGCGTCCGGGGAGCTGTTTTTT. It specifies CASNLQGASGELFF.

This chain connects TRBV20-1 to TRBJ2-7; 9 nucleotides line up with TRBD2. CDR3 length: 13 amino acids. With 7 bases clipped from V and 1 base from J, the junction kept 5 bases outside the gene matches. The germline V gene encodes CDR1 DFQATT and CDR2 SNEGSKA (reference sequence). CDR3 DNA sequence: TGCAGTGTTAGCGGGAGAGTTTCCTACGAGCAGTACTTC. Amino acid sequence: CSVSGRVSYEQYF.

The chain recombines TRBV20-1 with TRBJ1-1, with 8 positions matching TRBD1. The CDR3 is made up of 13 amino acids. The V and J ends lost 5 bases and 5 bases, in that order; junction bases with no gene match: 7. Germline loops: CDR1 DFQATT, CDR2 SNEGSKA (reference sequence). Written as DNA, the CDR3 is TGCAGTGCTCCCCAAGGACAGGGTACTGAAGCTTTCTTT. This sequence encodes CSAPQGQGTEAFF.

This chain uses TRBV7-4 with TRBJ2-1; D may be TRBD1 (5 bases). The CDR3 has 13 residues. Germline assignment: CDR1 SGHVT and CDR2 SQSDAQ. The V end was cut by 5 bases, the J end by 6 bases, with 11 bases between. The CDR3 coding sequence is TGTGCCAGCAGCCCCAGGGTGTTCAATGAGCAGTTCTTC. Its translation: CASSPRVFNEQFF.

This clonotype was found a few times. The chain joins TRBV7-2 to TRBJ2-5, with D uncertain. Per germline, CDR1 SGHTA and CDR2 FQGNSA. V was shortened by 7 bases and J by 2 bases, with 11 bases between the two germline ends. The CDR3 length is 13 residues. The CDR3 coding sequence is TGTGCCAGCACCAAACAAAGACAAGAGACCCAGTACTTC. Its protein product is CASTKQRQETQYF.